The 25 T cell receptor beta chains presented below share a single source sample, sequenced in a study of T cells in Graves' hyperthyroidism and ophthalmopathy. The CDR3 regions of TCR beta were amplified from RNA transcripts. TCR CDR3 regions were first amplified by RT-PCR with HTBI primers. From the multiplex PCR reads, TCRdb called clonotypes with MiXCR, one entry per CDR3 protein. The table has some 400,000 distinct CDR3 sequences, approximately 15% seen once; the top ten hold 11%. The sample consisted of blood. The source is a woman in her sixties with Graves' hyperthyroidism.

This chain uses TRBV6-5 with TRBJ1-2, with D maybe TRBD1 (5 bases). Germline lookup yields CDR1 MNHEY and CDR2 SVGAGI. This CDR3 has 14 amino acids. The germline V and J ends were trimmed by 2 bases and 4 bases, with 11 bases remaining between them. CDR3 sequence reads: CASSYRDFGYGYTF. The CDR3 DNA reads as TGTGCCAGCAGTTACAGGGACTTCGGCTATGGCTACACCTTC.

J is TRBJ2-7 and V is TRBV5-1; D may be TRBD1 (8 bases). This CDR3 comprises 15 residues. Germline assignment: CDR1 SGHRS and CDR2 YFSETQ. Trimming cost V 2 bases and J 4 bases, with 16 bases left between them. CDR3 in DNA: TGCGCCAGCAGCTTTGGGAGGGGACAGGTGTACGAGCAGTACTTC. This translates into CASSFGRGQVYEQYF.

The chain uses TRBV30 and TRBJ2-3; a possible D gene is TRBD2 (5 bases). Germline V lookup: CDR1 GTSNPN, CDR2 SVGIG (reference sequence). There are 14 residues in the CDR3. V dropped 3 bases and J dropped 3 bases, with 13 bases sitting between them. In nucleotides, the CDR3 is TGTGCCTGGAGCCACTGGGGAGTAACAGATACGCAGTATTTT. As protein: CAWSHWGVTDTQYF.

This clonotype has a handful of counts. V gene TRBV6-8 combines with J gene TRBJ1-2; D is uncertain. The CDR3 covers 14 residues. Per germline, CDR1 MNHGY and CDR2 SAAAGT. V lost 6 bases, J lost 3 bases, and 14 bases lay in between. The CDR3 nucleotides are TGTGCCAGCAGCAGACTACCGCCCTACTATGGCTACACCTTC. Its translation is CASSRLPPYYGYTF.

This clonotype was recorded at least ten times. For the CDR3, the DNA is TGTGCCAGCAGCCCGACTCCCTTGGGACTAGCGGGTGACAATGAGCAGTTCTTC. As protein: CASSPTPLGLAGDNEQFF. This chain connects TRBV7-6 to TRBJ2-1; 12 nucleotides line up with TRBD2. In germline, CDR1 is SGHVS, CDR2 FNYEAQ. The CDR3 is 18 residues long. V dropped 5 bases and J dropped 5; count of bases not matched to a gene: 13. The full variable domain, with the rest looked up from reference TRBV7-6 and TRBJ2-1, is GAGVSQSPRYKVTKRGQDVALRCDPISGHVSLYWYRQALGQGPEFLTYFNYEAQQDKSGLPNDRFSAERPEGSISTLTIQRTEQRDSAMYRCASSPTPLGLAGDNEQFFGPGTRLTVL.

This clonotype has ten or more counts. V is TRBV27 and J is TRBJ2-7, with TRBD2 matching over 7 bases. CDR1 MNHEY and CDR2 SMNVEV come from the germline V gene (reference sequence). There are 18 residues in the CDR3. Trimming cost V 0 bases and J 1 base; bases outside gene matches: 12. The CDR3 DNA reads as TGTGCCAGCAGTTTATCACCCAAAGGCAGCGGGGATTCCTACGAGCAGTACTTC. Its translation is CASSLSPKGSGDSYEQYF.

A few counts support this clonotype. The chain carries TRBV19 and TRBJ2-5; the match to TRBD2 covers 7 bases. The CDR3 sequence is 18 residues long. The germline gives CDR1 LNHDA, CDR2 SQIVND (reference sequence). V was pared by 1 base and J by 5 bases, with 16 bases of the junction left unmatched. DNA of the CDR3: TGTGCCAGTAGTATAGGGGAAACTAGCGACTTATCCGGGGAGACCCAGTACTTC. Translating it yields CASSIGETSDLSGETQYF.

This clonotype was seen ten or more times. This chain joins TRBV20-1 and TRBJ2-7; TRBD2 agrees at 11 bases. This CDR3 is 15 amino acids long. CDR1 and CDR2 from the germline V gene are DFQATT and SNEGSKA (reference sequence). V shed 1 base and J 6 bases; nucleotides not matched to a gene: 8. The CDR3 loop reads CSARVASGRSGEQYF. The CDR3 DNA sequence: TGCAGTGCTAGAGTTGCTAGCGGGAGGTCTGGCGAGCAGTACTTC.

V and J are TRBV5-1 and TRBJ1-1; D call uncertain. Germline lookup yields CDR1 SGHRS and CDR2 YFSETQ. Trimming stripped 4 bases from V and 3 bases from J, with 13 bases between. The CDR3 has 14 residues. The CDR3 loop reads CASSRGPADTEAFF. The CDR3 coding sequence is TGCGCCAGCAGCAGAGGGCCAGCGGACACTGAAGCTTTCTTT.

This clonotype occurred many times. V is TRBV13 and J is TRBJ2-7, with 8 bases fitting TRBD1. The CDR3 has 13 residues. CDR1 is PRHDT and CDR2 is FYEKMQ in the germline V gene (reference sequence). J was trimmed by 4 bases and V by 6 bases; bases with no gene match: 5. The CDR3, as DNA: TGTGCCAGCAGTCCGGACAGGGCTTACGAGCAGTACTTC. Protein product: CASSPDRAYEQYF.

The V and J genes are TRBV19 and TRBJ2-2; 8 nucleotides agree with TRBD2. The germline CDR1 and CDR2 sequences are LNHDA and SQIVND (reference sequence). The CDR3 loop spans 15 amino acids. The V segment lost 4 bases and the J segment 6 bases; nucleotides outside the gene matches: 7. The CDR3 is CASSTGLGVSGELFF. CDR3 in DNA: TGTGCCAGTAGTACGGGACTAGGCGTCTCCGGGGAGCTGTTTTTT.

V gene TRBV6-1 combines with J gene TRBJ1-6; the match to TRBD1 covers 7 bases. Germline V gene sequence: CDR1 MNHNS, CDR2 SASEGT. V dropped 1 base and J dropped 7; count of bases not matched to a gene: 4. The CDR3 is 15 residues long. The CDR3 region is CASSEGGRGNSPLHF. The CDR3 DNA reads TGTGCCAGCAGTGAAGGAGGCAGGGGGAATTCACCCCTCCACTTT.

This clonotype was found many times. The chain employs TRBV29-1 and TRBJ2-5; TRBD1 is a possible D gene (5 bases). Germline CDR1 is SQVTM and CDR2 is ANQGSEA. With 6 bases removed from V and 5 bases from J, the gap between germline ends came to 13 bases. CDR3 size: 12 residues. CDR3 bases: TGCAGCGTAGGGGCCCTAAGTGAGACCCAGTACTTC. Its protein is CSVGALSETQYF.

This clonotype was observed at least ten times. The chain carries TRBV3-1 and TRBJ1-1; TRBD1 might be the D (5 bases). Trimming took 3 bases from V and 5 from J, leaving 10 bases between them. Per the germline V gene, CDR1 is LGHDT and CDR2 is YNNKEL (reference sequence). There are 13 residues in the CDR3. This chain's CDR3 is CASSHEGRTEAFF. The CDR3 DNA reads TGTGCCAGCAGCCATGAGGGGAGGACTGAAGCTTTCTTT. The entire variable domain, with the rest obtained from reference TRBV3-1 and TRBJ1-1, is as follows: DTAVSQTPKYLVTQMGNDKSIKCEQNLGHDTMYWYKQDSKKFLKIMFSYNNKELIINETVPNRFSPKSPDKAHLNLHINSLELGDSAVYFCASSHEGRTEAFFGQGTRLTVV.

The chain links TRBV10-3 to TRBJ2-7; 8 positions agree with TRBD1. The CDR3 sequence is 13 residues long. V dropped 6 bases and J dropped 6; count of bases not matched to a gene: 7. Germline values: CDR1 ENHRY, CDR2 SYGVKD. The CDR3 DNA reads TGTGCCATCAGGCCCACGGACAGGGTCGAGCAGTACTTC. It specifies CAIRPTDRVEQYF.

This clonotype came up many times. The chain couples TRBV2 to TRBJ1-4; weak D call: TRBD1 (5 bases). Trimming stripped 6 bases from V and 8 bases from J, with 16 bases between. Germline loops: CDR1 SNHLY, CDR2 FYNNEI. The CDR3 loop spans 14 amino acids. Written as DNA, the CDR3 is TGTGCCAGCAGAACCGGCAGGGTTGTCGAAAAACTGTTTTTT. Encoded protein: CASRTGRVVEKLFF.

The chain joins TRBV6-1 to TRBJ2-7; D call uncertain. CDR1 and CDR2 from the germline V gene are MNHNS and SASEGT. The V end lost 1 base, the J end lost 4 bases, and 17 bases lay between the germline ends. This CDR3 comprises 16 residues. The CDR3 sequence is CASSEGWGQVAYEQYF. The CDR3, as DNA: TGTGCCAGCAGTGAAGGTTGGGGTCAGGTGGCGTACGAGCAGTACTTC.

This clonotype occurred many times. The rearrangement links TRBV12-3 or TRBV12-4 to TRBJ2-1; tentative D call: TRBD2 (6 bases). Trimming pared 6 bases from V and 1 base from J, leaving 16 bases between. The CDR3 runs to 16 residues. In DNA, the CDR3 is TGTGCCAGCAGCCCCGGCGGGATCTTGTCCTACAATGAGCAGTTCTTC. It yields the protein CASSPGGILSYNEQFF.

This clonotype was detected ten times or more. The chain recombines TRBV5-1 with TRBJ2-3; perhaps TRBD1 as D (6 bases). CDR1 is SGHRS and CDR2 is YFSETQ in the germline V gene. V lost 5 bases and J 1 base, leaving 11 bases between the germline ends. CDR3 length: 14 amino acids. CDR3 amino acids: CASRTGPRTDTQYF. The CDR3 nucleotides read TGCGCCAGCAGGACAGGCCCGCGCACAGATACGCAGTATTTT.

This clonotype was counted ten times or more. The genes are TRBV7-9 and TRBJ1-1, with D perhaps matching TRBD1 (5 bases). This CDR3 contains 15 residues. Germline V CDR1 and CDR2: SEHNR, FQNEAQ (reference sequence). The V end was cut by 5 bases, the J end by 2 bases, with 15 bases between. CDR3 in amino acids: CASSPVRGVNTEAFF. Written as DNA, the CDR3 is TGTGCCAGCAGCCCCGTTAGAGGGGTTAACACTGAAGCTTTCTTT.

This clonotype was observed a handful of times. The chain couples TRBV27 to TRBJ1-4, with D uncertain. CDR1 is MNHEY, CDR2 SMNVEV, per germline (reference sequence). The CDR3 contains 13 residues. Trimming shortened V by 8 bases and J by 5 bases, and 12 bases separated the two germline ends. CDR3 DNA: TGTGCCAGCCCTCAGGAACCCAATGAAAAACTGTTTTTT. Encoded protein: CASPQEPNEKLFF.

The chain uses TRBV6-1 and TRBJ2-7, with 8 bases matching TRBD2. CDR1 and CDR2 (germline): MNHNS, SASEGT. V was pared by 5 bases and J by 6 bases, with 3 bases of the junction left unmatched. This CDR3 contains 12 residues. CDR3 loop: CASSLAGLEQYF. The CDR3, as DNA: TGTGCCAGCAGTCTAGCGGGTCTCGAGCAGTACTTC.

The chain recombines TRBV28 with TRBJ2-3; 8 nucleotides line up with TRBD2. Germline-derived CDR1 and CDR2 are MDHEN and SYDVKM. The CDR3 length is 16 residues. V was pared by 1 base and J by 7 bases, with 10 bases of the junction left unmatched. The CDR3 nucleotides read TGTGCCAGCAGTTTATCAGCTAGCGGGCTTTCGCATACGCAGTATTTT. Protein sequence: CASSLSASGLSHTQYF.

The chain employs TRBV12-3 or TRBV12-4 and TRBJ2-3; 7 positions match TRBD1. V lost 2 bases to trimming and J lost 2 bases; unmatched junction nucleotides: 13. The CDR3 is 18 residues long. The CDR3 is CASSLYLSPGQPTDTQYF. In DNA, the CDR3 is TGTGCCAGCAGTTTATACCTATCCCCGGGACAGCCCACAGATACGCAGTATTTT.

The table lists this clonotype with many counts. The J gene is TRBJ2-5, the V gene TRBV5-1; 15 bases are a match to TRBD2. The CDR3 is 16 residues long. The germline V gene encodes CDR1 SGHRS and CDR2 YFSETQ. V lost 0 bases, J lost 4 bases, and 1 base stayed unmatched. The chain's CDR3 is CASSLGTSGRGETQYF. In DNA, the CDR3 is TGCGCCAGCAGCTTGGGGACTAGCGGGAGGGGAGAGACCCAGTACTTC.